This section outlines one T cell receptor (beta chain) sequence together with its context. Among the unsorted PBMC samples, replicate PCRs used about 280 ng DNA, 25,000 to 35,000 T cell genomes. DNA from unsorted PBMC was sequenced on ten immunoSEQ deep assay plates. TCRdb keeps only in-frame clones here, not all; method: immunoSEQ multiplex PCR. The table includes hundreds of thousands of clones, just over 75% detected once. The sample belongs to a study of shared clonotypes between healthy human individuals. The CDR3 consists of 15 residues. V trimming: 5 bases; J trimming: 9 bases; junction bases outside the gene matches: 7. Germline V CDR1 and CDR2: MNHEY, SMNVEV (reference sequence). The donors, healthy adults who were HIV-negative, had experienced no recent acute infections or vaccinations. Everyone who donated was a Caucasian adult who lived in Nashville, Tennessee.

The chain is built from TRBV27 and TRBJ2-1, with TRBD2 identical over 13 bases. This receptor was taken from a woman aged 40 to 50 in good health. Some clones in this sample may be carry-over from other donors' samples. The sequenced material came from PBMCs. CDR3 region: CASSLGLAGVVEQFF. The CDR3 nucleotides read TGTGCCAGCAGTCTCGGACTAGCGGGAGTGGTTGAGCAGTTCTTC.